The source of this T cell receptor beta chain is a study of STAT5B mutations in CD4+ large granular lymphocyte leukemia (dated 2022 in TCRdb). Concerning the study at large: Among the healthy controls, the CDR3 'QG' motif was associated with a particular HLA allele. The TCRbeta repertoires of CD4+ T-cell large granular lymphocyte leukemia patients were compared with the TCRbeta repertoires of healthy blood donors. Flow cytometry performed on FACSCanto II or FACSVerse showed that the purified fractions had more than 95% purity among lymphocytes. On the study overall, not on this receptor specifically: Data were not HLA-matched; higher clonality in CD4+ versus CD8+ T-LGLL could reflect the relatively small sample size. The main leukemic clonotypes were found to be private to each patient, although approximately 25% of the main leukemic clonotypes were detected at low frequency in the non-leukemic repertoires of other patients. Enrichment of TRBV06-family usage was observed among the top patient clones (8/27) relative to healthy controls (2/35). Greater clonality appeared to be present in CD4-sorted patient repertoires than in healthy CD4+ repertoires, and the difference was retained after the putative leukemic clones were removed.

The immunoSEQ assay at survey resolution was used to sequence TCRbeta rearrangements from genomic DNA. The paper's data handling went like this. In the TCR sequencing data, the smallest productive clonotype frequency that could be detected was 2.59 x 10-5. Only productive TCRbeta rearrangements, meaning sequences that were complete and in-frame, were kept for the analyses. Simpson clonality, calculated in the immunoSEQ Analyzer version 3.0, was used as the measure of sample clonality. Clones were binned by frequency as very rare, small, medium, large (1-20%) or hyperexpanded (>20%). OLGA 1.2.3 estimated generation probabilities, VDJtools produced V-gene circos plots, VDJdb was queried for specificities, and GLIPH identified CDR3 motifs. TCRdb re-hosts the immuneACCESS table, in-frame sequences only. Its copies lack some clones; in the studies checked, an unresolved V gene accounts for under half of them, and the cause for the rest is not known. V and J calls and clone size are given by that table; D and trimming were obtained from the DNA. In all, the sample holds some 29,000 clones, and approximately 79% of those were seen once. The ten largest clones take up 6.2% of the sample.

V and J are truncated by 0 bases and 14 bases respectively, leaving an intervening sequence of 19 bases. CDR1 and CDR2 (LGHNA, YNFKEQ) derive from the germline V gene. Its CDR3 holds 15 amino acids, cysteine through phenylalanine. Of the read, only the CDR3 DNA is kept; its 45 bases are in frame from base 1. The healthy controls were 30 to 45 blood donors, and the buffy coats of these donors were supplied by the Finnish Red Cross blood service. All TCR-sequenced material derived from peripheral blood: patient blood samples and healthy donor buffy coats. Ficoll-Hypaque gradient centrifugation was used to isolate peripheral blood mononuclear cells. Magnetic purification was used to isolate CD4+ cells from the buffy coats of the healthy controls. Genomic DNA was extracted using the Gentra Puregene Cell and Tissue kit, and a Qubit 2.0 fluorometer was used to quantify it. A note on this clone: No cognate antigen has been identified for it. Base qualities are not provided; no much larger clone lies one nucleotide away.

This TCR derives from a human donor in good health. This chain joins TRBV4-2 to TRBJ1-4, with the D gene not clear enough to name. Sequenced input: CD4+ T cells from blood buffy coats. The DNA sequence reads TGTGCCAGCAGCCAAGAGAGGGATCCGGTCGGCGGGCTGTTTTTT. It encodes CASSQERDPVGGLFF.